The 10 T cell receptor beta chains given below trace back to one sample, sequenced in a study of metastatic and nonmetastatic thyroid tumors. All patients were untreated before thyroid surgery. Using MiXCR, TCRdb reanalyzed the PCR reads. The profile covers roughly 20,000 clones, with approximately 29% appearing a single time and 14% taken by the ten largest. Sequenced sample: blood. All receptors come from a female donor with papillary thyroid cancer or a benign thyroid nodule (not recorded which). Some clones in this sample may be carry-over from other donors' samples.

This clone is classed as medium-sized. The gene calls are TRBV12-3 or TRBV12-4 and TRBJ1-1; tentatively, D is TRBD1 (6 bases). The CDR3 extends over 11 amino acids. Trimming stripped 6 bases from V and 11 bases from J, with 13 bases between. CDR3 protein: CASRLRGDAFF. The CDR3 nucleotides are TGTGCCAGCAGGCTGAGGGGGGATGCTTTCTTT.

This clone is categorized as medium-sized. The chain recombines TRBV6-1 with TRBJ1-2; maybe TRBD1 (5 bases). V dropped 5 bases and J dropped 3 bases, with 13 bases sitting between them. The germline gives CDR1 MNHNS, CDR2 SASEGT. CDR3 length equals 14 residues. The CDR3 spells CASSLIGAYYGYTF. DNA for the CDR3: TGTGCCAGCAGTTTGATCGGGGCTTACTATGGCTACACCTTC.

CDR3 nucleotides: TGTGCCAGTAGGTGGAAGCCGGGACAGGGTAACACAGATACGCAGTATTTT. Protein sequence: CASRWKPGQGNTDTQYF. The rearrangement joins TRBV19 to TRBJ2-3; 9 bases align to TRBD1. V shed 6 bases and J 2 bases; nucleotides not matched to a gene: 12. CDR3 size: 17 residues. Germline V gene data show CDR1 as LNHDA and CDR2 as SQIVND (reference sequence).

In its sample, this clone was seen once. Its ends do not fully match the called genes, so a read error is possible. The chain joins TRBV7-7 to TRBJ2-7, with D perhaps TRBD1 or TRBD2 (6 bases each). The CDR3 runs to 15 residues. Germline CDR1 SSHAT, CDR2 FNYEAQ (reference sequence). Here the CDR3 reads CASSLAAGENYEQYF. For the CDR3, the DNA is TGTGCTAGCAGCTTAGCGGCAGGGGAAAACTACGAGCAGTACTTC.

The chain has TRBV7-2 and TRBJ1-3, with unresolved D. In germline, CDR1 is SGHTA, CDR2 FQGNSA. V was cut by 1 base and J by 0 bases, with 7 bases left in between. This CDR3 is 15 amino acids long. The CDR3 coding sequence is TGTGCCAGCAGCTTAGGAGAGGTCTCTGGAAACACCATATATTTT. This translates into CASSLGEVSGNTIYF.

The chain joins TRBV20-1 to TRBJ2-1; D perhaps matches TRBD1 (6 bases). Germline CDR1 DFQATT, CDR2 SNEGSKA (reference sequence). The CDR3 spans 19 residues. V was clipped by 5 bases and J by 1 base, with 27 bases between them. CDR3 in DNA: TGCAGTGCTGCCCTTGTCCTGGGGGCCGGGTGTGTATCCTACAATGAGCAGTTCTTC. This gives the protein CSAALVLGAGCVSYNEQFF.

This clone was seen ten or more times. The chain links TRBV7-2 to TRBJ1-2, with D unresolved. The CDR3 extends over 14 amino acids. The V and J ends lost 0 bases and 4 bases respectively, with 9 bases between them. Germline V gives CDR1 SGHTA, CDR2 FQGNSA. This CDR3 is CASSLAGPSYGYTF. The CDR3 DNA follows: TGTGCCAGCAGCTTAGCGGGTCCGTCCTATGGCTACACCTTC. Looking up the rest from reference TRBV7-2 and TRBJ1-2 gives the full variable domain: GAGVSQSPSNKVTEKGKDVELRCDPISGHTALYWYRQSLGQGLEFLIYFQGNSAPDKSGLPSDRFSAERTGGSVSTLTIQRTQQEDSAVYLCASSLAGPSYGYTFGSGTRLTVV.

This clone was counted many times. Since a much larger clone is just one base distant, this may be a read error. The chain joins TRBV5-1 to TRBJ2-7; maybe TRBD1 (7 bases). Germline V CDR1 and CDR2: SGHRS, YFSETQ. This CDR3 region has 15 residues. CDR3: CASSSIQGEDYEQCF. The DNA for the CDR3 is TGCGCCAGCAGCAGCATCCAGGGGGAGGATTACGAGCAGTGCTTC.

This clone appeared a few times. V gene TRBV19 combines with J gene TRBJ2-2; no reliable D call. Deletions cut 4 bases from V and 0 bases from J, with 9 bases between. The germline V gene has CDR1 LNHDA and CDR2 SQIVND (reference sequence). There are 15 residues in the CDR3. The CDR3 DNA is TGTGCCAGTAGTACGGACGGCGCGAACACCGGGGAGCTGTTTTTT. It is translated as CASSTDGANTGELFF.

This clone was seen once. The rearrangement links TRBV19 to TRBJ2-5; a weak D match, TRBD1 (6 bases). This CDR3 spans 14 amino acids. The V gene lost 3 bases and the J gene lost 6 bases, with 14 bases spanning the gap. In germline, CDR1 is LNHDA, CDR2 SQIVND (reference sequence). The CDR3 sequence is CASSMGPGDKTQYF. The CDR3 DNA reads as TGTGCCAGTAGTATGGGACCAGGGGATAAGACCCAGTACTTC.